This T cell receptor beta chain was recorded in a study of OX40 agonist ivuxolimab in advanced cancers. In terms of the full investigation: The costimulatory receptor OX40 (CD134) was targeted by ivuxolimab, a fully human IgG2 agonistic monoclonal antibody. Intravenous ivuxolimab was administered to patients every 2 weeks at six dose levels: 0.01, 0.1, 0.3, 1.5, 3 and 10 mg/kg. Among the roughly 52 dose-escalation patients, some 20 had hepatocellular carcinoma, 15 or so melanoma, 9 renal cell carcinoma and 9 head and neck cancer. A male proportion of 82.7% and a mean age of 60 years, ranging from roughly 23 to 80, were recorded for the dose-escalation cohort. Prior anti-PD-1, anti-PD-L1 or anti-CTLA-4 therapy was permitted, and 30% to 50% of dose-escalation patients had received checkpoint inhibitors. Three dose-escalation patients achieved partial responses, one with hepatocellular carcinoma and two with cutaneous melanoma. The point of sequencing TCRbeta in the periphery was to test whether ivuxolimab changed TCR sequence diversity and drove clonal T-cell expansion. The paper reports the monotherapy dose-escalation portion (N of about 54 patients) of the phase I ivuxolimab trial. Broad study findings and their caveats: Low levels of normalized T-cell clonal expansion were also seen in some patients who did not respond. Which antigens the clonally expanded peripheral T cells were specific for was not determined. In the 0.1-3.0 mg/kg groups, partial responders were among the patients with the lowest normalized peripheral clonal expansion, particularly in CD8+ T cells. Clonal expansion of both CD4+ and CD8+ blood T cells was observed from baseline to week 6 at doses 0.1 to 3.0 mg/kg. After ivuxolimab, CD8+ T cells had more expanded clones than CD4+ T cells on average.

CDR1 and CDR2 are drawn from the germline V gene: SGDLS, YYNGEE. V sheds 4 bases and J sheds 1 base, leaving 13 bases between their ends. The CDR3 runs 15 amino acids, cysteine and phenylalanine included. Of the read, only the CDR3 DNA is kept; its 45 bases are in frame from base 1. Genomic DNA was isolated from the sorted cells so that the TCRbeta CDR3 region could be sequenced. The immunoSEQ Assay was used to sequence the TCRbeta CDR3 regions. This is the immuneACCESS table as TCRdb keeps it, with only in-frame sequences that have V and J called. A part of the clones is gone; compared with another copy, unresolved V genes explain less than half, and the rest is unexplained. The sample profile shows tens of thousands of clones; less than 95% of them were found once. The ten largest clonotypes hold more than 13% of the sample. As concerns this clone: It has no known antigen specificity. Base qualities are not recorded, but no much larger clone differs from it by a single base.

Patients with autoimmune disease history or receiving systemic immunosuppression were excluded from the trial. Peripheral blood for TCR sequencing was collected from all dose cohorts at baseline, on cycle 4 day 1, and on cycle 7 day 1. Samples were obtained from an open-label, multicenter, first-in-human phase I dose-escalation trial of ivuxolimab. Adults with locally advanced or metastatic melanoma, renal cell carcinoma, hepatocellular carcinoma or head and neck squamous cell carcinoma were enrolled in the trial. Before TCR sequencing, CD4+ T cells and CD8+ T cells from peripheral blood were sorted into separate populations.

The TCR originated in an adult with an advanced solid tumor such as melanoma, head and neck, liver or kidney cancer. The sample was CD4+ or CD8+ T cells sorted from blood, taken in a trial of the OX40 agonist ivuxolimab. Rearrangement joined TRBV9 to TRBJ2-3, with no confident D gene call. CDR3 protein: CASSPRPERTDTQYF. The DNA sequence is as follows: TGTGCCAGCAGCCCACGGCCCGAGCGCACAGATACGCAGTATTTT.